A selection of T cell receptor beta chains follows, all from one sample in a study of blood T cell repertoires in COVID-19. TCRdb's copy holds only in-frame clones and misses some; the assay was immunoSEQ multiplex PCR. The sample has under 110,000 clones, over 60% seen once. Sequencing input: peripheral blood. The origin of the receptors is a man older than 75 with COVID-19, enrolled during active disease. The CDR3 runs from the conserved cysteine through the conserved F or W. D genes are given only for firm matches. Some rows mark clone size as missing; the rest say once, few, many or name a class of expanded clone.

TRBD1 . TRBJ1-3 TRBV7-6 CASSSRQGPTGNTIYF TGTGCCAGCAGCTCCCGACAGGGTCCTACTGGAAACACCATATATTTT
TRBD1 . TRBJ1-3 TRBV15 CATSQRPRDREFQSGNTIYF TGTGCCACCAGCCAGAGGCCCCGGGACAGGGAATTTCAGTCTGGAAACACCATATATTTT
. . TRBJ2-1 TRBV18 CASSSRDEQFF TGTGCCAGCTCATCTCGGGATGAGCAGTTCTTC
. . TRBJ2-3 TRBV27 CASSFQLVGTDTQYF TGTGCCAGCAGTTTTCAACTAGTTGGCACAGATACGCAGTATTTT
TRBD1 . TRBJ1-6 TRBV5-4 CASSLGGQFNSPLHF TGTGCCAGCAGCTTGGGGGGACAGTTTAATTCACCCCTCCACTTT
TRBD1 . TRBJ1-4 TRBV9 CASSPWTGGDKLFF TGTGCCAGCAGCCCTTGGACAGGGGGCGATAAACTGTTTTTT
TRBD2 . TRBJ2-7 TRBV5-6 CASSFALAWNYEQYF TGTGCCAGCAGCTTTGCACTAGCGTGGAACTACGAGCAGTACTTC
TRBD1 once TRBJ2-5 TRBV19 CASSGTDQETQYF TGTGCCAGTAGTGGGACAGACCAAGAGACCCAGTACTTC
TRBD1 once TRBJ2-3 TRBV27 CASIRQGGTDTQYF TGTGCCAGCATCCGACAGGGGGGCACAGATACGCAGTATTTT
TRBD2 . TRBJ2-5 TRBV6-5 CASSYWPGLAGETQYF TGTGCCAGCAGTTACTGGCCCGGACTAGCAGGAGAGACCCAGTACTTC
. . TRBJ2-3 TRBV27 CASSLSSWSTDTQYF TGTGCCAGCAGTTTGAGTAGTTGGTCAACAGATACGCAGTATTTT
. . TRBJ2-1 TRBV13 CASSPGVYEQFF TGTGCCAGCAGCCCAGGGGTGTACGAGCAGTTCTTC